The entry that follows covers one T cell receptor beta chain sequence. Its antigen is unknown. V shed 4 bases and J shed 0 bases, with 13 bases lying between them. The CDR3 has 15 residues. Germline values: CDR1 SGHKS, CDR2 YYEKEE (reference sequence). Cells were CD45RO-negative CD62L-positive naive CD4 T cells sorted from PBMCs. The data belong to a study of human versus mouse CDR3 diversity and MHC coevolution. TCRdb's copy holds only in-frame clones and misses some; the assay was immunoSEQ multiplex PCR. The sample yields about 81,000 clones, around 95% seen once. The study's findings and limits: Mice had fewer CDR3 deletions and insertions than humans on average. Most of the three human donors had the lowest clonal inequality.

The clonotype comes from a person aged 25 to 75 in good health. The V gene is TRBV5-5, the J gene TRBJ1-2; D is perhaps TRBD1 (5 bases). The sequencing sample was made of naive CD4+ T cells from blood. Subset noted: CD45RO-negative CD62L-positive naive CD4 T cells. CDR3 residues: CASSLAGTTNYGYTF. The CDR3 bases are TGTGCCAGCAGCCTGGCGGGGACTACTAACTATGGCTACACCTTC.